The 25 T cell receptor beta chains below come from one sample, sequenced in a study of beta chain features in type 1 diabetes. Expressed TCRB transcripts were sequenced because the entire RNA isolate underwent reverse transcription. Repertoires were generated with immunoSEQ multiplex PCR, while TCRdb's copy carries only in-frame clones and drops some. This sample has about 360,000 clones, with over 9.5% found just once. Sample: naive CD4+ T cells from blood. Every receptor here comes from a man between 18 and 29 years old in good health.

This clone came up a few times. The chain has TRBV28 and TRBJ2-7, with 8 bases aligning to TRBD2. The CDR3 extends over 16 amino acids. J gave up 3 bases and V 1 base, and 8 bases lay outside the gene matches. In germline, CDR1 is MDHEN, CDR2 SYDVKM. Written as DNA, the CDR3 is TGTGCCAGCAGTTTATCAACCTCGGCGGGAGGCTACGAGCAGTACTTC. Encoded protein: CASSLSTSAGGYEQYF.

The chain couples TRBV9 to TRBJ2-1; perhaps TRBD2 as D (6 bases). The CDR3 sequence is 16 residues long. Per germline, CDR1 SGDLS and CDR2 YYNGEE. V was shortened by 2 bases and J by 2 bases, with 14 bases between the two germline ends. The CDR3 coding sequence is TGTGCCAGCAGCGTGGGAGGAGGGGTCGCCTACAATGAGCAGTTCTTC. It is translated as CASSVGGGVAYNEQFF.

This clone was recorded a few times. The CDR3 bases are TGTGCCAGCAGCTGGGGCGACACTGAAGCTTTCTTT. It translates to CASSWGDTEAFF. The J gene is TRBJ1-1, the V gene TRBV7-2; possibly TRBD1 for D (5 bases). V shed 4 bases and J shed 3 bases, with 6 bases lying between them. The CDR3 has 12 residues. Germline V gene lookup returns CDR1 SGHTA and CDR2 FQGNSA. The whole variable domain, filled in from reference TRBV7-2 and TRBJ1-1, reads GAGVSQSPSNKVTEKGKDVELRCDPISGHTALYWYRQSLGQGLEFLIYFQGNSAPDKSGLPSDRFSAERTGGSVSTLTIQRTQQEDSAVYLCASSWGDTEAFFGQGTRLTVV.

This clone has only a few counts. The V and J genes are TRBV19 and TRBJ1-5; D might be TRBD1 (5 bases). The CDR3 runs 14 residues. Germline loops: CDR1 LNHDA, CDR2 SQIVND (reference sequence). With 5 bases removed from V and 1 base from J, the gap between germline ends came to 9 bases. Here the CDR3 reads CASSLGGSNQPQHF. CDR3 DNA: TGTGCCAGTAGTCTGGGGGGAAGCAATCAGCCCCAGCATTTT.

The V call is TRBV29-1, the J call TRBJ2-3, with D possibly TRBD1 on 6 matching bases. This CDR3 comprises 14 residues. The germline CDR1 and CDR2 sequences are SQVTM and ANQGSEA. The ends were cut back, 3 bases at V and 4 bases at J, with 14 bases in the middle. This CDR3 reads CSVEFTGNPDTQYF. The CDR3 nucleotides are TGCAGCGTTGAGTTCACAGGGAACCCAGATACGCAGTATTTT.

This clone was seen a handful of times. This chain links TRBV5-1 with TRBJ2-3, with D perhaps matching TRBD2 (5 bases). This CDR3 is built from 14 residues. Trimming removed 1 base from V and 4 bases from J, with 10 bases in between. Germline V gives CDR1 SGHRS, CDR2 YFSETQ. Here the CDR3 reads CASSLRGPPDTQYF. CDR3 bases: TGCGCCAGCAGCTTGCGGGGTCCCCCAGATACGCAGTATTTT.

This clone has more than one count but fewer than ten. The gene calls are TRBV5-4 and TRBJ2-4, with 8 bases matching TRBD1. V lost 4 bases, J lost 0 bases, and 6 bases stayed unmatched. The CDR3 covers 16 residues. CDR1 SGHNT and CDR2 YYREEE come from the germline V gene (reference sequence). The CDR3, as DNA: TGTGCCAGCAGCAGACAGGGGAAGGGAGCCAAAAACATTCAGTACTTC. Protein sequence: CASSRQGKGAKNIQYF.

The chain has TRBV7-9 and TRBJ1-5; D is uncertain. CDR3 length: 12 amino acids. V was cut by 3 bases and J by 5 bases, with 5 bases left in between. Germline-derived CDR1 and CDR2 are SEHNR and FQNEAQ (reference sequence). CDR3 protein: CASSFGDQPQHF. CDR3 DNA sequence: TGTGCCAGCAGCTTCGGAGATCAGCCCCAGCATTTT. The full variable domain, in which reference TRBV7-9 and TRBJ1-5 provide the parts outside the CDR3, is DTGVSQNPRHKITKRGQNVTFRCDPISEHNRLYWYRQTLGQGPEFLTYFQNEAQLEKSRLLSDRFSAERPKGSFSTLEIQRTEQGDSAMYLCASSFGDQPQHFGDGTRLSIL.

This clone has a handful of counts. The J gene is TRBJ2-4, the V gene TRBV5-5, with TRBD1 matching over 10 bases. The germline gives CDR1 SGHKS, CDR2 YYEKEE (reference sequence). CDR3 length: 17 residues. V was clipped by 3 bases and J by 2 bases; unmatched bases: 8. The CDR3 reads CASSSTGGSGTKNIQYF. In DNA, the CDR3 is TGTGCCAGCAGCTCGACAGGGGGCTCAGGGACCAAAAACATTCAGTACTTC.

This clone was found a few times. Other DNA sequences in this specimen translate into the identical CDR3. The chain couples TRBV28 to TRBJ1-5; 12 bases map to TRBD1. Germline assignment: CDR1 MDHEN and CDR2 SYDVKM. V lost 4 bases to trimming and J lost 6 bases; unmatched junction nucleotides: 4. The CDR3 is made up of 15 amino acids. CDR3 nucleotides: TGTGCCAGCAGTTCCGGGACAGGGGGCGGTCAGCCCCAGCATTTT. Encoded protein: CASSSGTGGGQPQHF.

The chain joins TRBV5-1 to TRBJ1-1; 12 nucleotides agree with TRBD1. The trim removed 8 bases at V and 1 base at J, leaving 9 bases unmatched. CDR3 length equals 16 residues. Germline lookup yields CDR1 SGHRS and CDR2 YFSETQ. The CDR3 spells CASKPGQGAGNTEAFF. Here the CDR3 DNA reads TGCGCCAGTAAACCGGGACAGGGGGCCGGGAACACTGAAGCTTTCTTT.

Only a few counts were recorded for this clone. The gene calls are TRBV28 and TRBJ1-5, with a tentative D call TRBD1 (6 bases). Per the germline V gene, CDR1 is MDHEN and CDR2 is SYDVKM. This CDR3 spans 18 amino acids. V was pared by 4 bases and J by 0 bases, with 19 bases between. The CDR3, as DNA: TGTGCCAGCAGTTACCCGGGACACTACTTAGATAGCAATCAGCCCCAGCATTTT. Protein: CASSYPGHYLDSNQPQHF.

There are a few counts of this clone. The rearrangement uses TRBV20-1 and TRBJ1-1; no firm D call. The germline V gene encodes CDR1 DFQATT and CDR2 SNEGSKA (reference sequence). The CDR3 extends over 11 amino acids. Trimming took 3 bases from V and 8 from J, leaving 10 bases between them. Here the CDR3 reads CSARRQVEAFF. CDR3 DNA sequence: TGCAGTGCTAGGCGGCAAGTAGAAGCTTTCTTT.

CDR3 protein: CASSLALDRGYGYTF. The CDR3 bases are TGTGCCAGCAGCTTGGCTTTGGACAGGGGCTATGGCTACACCTTC. The chain has TRBV5-4 and TRBJ1-2; TRBD1 matches 9 bases. Germline CDR1 and CDR2: SGHNT and YYREEE (reference sequence). This CDR3 has 15 residues. With 0 bases clipped from V and 4 bases from J, the junction kept 4 bases outside the gene matches.

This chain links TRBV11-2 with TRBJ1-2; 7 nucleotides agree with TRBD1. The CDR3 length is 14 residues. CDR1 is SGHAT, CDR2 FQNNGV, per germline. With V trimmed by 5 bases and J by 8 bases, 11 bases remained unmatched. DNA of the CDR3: TGTGCCAGCAGCAAGCGACAGGGATGGAGCGGCTACACCTTC. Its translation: CASSKRQGWSGYTF.

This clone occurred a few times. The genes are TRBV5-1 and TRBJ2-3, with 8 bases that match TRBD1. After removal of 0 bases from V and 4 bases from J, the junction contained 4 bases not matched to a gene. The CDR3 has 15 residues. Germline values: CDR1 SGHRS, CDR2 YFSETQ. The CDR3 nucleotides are TGCGCCAGCAGCTTGGAAGACAGGGGTTCAGATACGCAGTATTTT. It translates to CASSLEDRGSDTQYF. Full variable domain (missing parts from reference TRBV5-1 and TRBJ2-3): KAGVTQTPRYLIKTRGQQVTLSCSPISGHRSVSWYQQTPGQGLQFLFEYFSETQRNKGNFPGRFSGRQFSNSRSEMNVSTLELGDSALYLCASSLEDRGSDTQYFGPGTRLTVL.

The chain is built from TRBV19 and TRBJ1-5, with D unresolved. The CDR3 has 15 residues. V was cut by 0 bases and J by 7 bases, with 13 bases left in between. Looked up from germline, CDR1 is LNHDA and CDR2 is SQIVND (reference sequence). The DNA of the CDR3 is TGTGCCAGTAGTATAGAGGCAACACGGGGACAGCCCCAGCATTTT. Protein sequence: CASSIEATRGQPQHF.

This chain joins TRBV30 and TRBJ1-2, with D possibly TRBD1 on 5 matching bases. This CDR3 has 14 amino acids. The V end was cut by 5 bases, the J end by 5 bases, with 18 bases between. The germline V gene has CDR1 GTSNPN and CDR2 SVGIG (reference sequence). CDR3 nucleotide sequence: TGTGCCTGGGACCGGGGGGGGAGGGAATATGGCTACACCTTC. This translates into CAWDRGGREYGYTF.

DNA of the CDR3: TGTGCCAGTAAAATAGGGGGCATCGAAGAGACCCAGTACTTC. It codes for CASKIGGIEETQYF. The rearrangement links TRBV28 to TRBJ2-5; 7 bases are a match to TRBD1. V lost 9 bases to trimming and J lost 3 bases; unmatched junction nucleotides: 10. CDR1 and CDR2 from the germline V gene are MDHEN and SYDVKM. This CDR3 spans 14 amino acids. The whole variable domain, remainder taken from reference TRBV28 and TRBJ2-5, is DVKVTQSSRYLVKRTGEKVFLECVQDMDHENMFWYRQDPGLGLRLIYFSYDVKMKEKGDIPEGYSVSREKKERFSLILESASTNQTSMYLCASKIGGIEETQYFGPGTRLLVL.

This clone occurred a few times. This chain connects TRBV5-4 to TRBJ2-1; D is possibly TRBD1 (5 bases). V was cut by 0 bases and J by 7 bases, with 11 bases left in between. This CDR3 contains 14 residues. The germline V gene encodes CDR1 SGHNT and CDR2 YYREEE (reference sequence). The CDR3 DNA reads TGTGCCAGCAGCTTGGGACAGAGTTGGAATGAGCAGTTCTTC. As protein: CASSLGQSWNEQFF.

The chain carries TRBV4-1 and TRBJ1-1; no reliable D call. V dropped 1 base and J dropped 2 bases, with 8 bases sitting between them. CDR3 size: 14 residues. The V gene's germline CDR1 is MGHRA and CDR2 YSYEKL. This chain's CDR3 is CASSQVGINTEAFF. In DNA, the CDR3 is TGCGCCAGCAGCCAAGTTGGCATTAACACTGAAGCTTTCTTT.

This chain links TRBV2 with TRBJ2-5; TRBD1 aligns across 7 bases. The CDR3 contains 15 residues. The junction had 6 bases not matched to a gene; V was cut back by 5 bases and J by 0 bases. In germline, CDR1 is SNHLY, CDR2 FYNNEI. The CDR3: CASSPLQGNQETQYF. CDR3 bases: TGTGCCAGCAGTCCCCTACAGGGGAACCAAGAGACCCAGTACTTC.

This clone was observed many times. The CDR3 nucleotides are TGCGCCAGCAGCCAAGACAGGGGTTTCGGCACAGATACGCAGTATTTT. As protein: CASSQDRGFGTDTQYF. V is TRBV4-3 and J is TRBJ2-3; a possible D gene is TRBD1 (6 bases). The ends were cut back, 0 bases at V and 1 base at J, with 11 bases in the middle. The CDR3 runs to 16 residues. From germline, CDR1 is LGHNA and CDR2 YSLEER.

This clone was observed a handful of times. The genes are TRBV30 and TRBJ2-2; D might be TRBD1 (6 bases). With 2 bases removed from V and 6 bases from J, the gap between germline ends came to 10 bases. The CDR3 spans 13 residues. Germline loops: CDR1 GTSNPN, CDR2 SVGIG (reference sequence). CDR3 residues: CAWSQQGAGELFF. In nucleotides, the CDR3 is TGTGCCTGGAGTCAACAGGGCGCCGGGGAGCTGTTTTTT. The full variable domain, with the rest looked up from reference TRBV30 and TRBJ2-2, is SQTIHQWPATLVQPVGSPLSLECTVEGTSNPNLYWYRQAAGRGLQLLFYSVGIGQISSEVPQNLSASRPQDRQFILSSKKLLLSDSGFYLCAWSQQGAGELFFGEGSRLTVL.

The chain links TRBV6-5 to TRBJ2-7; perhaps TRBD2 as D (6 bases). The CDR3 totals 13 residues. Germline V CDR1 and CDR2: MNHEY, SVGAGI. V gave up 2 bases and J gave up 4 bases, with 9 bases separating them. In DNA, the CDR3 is TGTGCCAGCAGTTACCCTGGGGGGTACGAGCAGTACTTC. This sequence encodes CASSYPGGYEQYF.